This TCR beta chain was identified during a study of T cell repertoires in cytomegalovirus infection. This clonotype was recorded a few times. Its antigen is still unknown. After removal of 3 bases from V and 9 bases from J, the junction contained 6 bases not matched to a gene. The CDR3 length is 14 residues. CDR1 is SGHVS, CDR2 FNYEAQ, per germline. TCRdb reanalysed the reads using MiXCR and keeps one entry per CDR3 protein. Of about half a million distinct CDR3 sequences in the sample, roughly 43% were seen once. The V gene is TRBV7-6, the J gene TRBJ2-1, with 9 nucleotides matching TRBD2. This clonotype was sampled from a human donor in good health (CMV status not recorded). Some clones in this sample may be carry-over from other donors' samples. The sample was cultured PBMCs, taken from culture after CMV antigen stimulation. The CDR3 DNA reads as TGTGCCAGCAGCTTTGGGCGGGAGGGCGGTGAGCAGTTCTTC. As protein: CASSFGREGGEQFF.